This T cell receptor beta chain is from a study of metastatic and nonmetastatic thyroid tumors. Thyroid surgery was performed in patients who had received no treatment beforehand. Authors' processing steps: The study's classifier, a distant-metastasis tool for papillary thyroid cancer, was built using CDR3 differences across clinicopathological groups. TCRdb reprocessed the PCR reads using MiXCR. The V and J calls and clone size come from TCRdb's table, not from the authors' own analysis. The repertoire has thousands of clones, roughly a third of them found once; the top ten carry 27%. The V gene lost 0 bases and the J gene lost 0 bases, with 8 bases spanning the gap. CDR1 and CDR2 from the germline V gene are SGHAT and FQNNGV. The CDR3 consists of 15 residues.

Sequencing used adjacent normal tissue. V and J are TRBV11-2 and TRBJ1-2, with TRBD1 as a possible D gene (6 bases). The sequence was collected from a female donor with papillary thyroid cancer or a benign thyroid nodule (not recorded which). Some clones in this sample may be carry-over from other donors' samples. In DNA form, the CDR3 reads TGTGCCAGCAGCTTAGATGGGACACCTAACTATGGCTACACCTTC. This encodes CASSLDGTPNYGYTF. Full variable domain (missing parts from reference TRBV11-2 and TRBJ1-2): EAGVAQSPRYKIIEKRQSVAFWCNPISGHATLYWYQQILGQGPKLLIQFQNNGVVDDSQLPKDRFSAERLKGVDSTLKIQPAKLEDSAVYLCASSLDGTPNYGYTFGSGTRLTVV.